The present TCR beta chain was sequenced within a study of blood T cells in healthy people across ages. Germline V gene data show CDR1 as MNHNS and CDR2 as SASEGT. V was cut by 6 bases and J by 5 bases, with 13 bases left in between. There are 13 residues in the CDR3. Primers used in a second PCR of roughly 6 to 12 cycles were a sample-barcoded 5' primer and a J-beta primer mix. TCRdb processed the 5' RACE reads anew with MiXCR; each CDR3 protein has one entry. This sample has fewer than 1 million distinct CDR3 sequences, with about 42% found just once. This clonotype originated in a man between 60 and 70 years old in good health. The material sequenced was blood. This sequence joins TRBV6-1 and TRBJ1-2; D remains unclear. CDR3 sequence (DNA): TGTGCCAGCAGATTGACGGACGGTTATGGCTACACCTTC. Translation gives CASRLTDGYGYTF.